Sequencing of this T cell receptor beta chain was carried out in a study of human T cells and chemical hapten exposure. Study summary: TCR yield per sample varied, mainly due to pooled library volumes. Study results and limitations: There was no change with DPC sensitization in TCRs above 1 in 1000 frequency.

Each cDNA molecule in the library carried unique molecular identifiers. TCRdb used MiXCR to reprocess the 5' RACE reads, holding one entry per CDR3 protein. The sample contains 75,000 or so distinct CDR3 sequences, approximately 15% of which appear only once. Unfractionated whole blood served as the source for total RNA extraction. The CDR3 extends over 15 amino acids. V was pared by 5 bases and J by 3 bases, with 16 bases between. This clonotype was counted a few times. The antigen is not known. The sequence was collected from a female donor in good health. The chain combines TRBV12-3 or TRBV12-4 with TRBJ1-2, with a tentative D call TRBD1 (5 bases). The CDR3 is CASSTRTGGDYGYTF. The CDR3 DNA follows: TGTGCCAGCAGTACCCGAACGGGGGGAGACTATGGCTACACCTTC.